This T cell receptor beta chain is drawn from a study of graft-versus-host responses after intestinal transplantation. Measured with immunoSEQ multiplex PCR; TCRdb has only the in-frame clones, and not every one. There are under 90,000 clones in the sample; around 93% occur only once, and under 0.4% lies in the top ten. The CDR3 is made up of 14 amino acids. J gave up 15 bases and V 3 bases, and 9 bases lay outside the gene matches. CDR1 MDHEN and CDR2 SYDVKM come from the germline V gene. With respect to this clone: What it binds is unknown.

The rearrangement uses TRBV28 and TRBJ2-1, with 12 bases identical to TRBD2. The clonotype comes from a human donor who was the organ donor for an intestinal transplant. Sample: unstimulated CD4+ T cells sorted from spleen or lymph node cells, taken before transplant. CDR3 nucleotides: TGTGCCAGCAGTTTCAGGACTAGCGGGACGTTGTGGTTCTTC. This sequence encodes CASSFRTSGTLWFF.